This record concerns one TCR beta chain sequence. The record originates from a study of control samples from healthy donors and cancer patients. Produced via immunoSEQ multiplex PCR; TCRdb's table is partial and in-frame only. The top ten clones hold 3.5% to 4% of a sample with 45,000 to 60,000 clones, 94% of them seen once. V was trimmed by 2 bases and J by 7 bases, leaving 18 bases between them. Germline V gene data show CDR1 as WSHSY and CDR2 as SAAADI. CDR3 size: 15 residues. This chain links TRBV10-2 with TRBJ2-7; tentative D call: TRBD1 (5 bases). Sequenced sample: blood. This TCR came from a young man in good health. CDR3 sequence (DNA): TGCGCCAGCAGTGAGGAGGAGAGCAGGGTGAGGGAGCAGTACTTC. Its translation: CASSEEESRVREQYF.